Reported below is one T cell receptor (beta chain). TCRdb reprocessed the reads with MiXCR, giving one entry per CDR3 protein. This sample has about 150,000 distinct CDR3 sequences, with about a quarter found just once. Germline V gene sequence: CDR1 DFQATT, CDR2 SNEGSKA (reference sequence). The CDR3 is 14 amino acids. V gave up 0 bases and J gave up 4 bases, with 12 bases separating them. These data come from a study of T cell repertoires in cytomegalovirus infection. Study overall: Signatures in public TCR beta sequences pointed to both CMV infection and matching HLA type.

This TCR came from a human donor in good health (CMV status not recorded). Some clones in this sample may be carry-over from other donors' samples. The chain combines TRBV20-1 with TRBJ1-2; maybe TRBD1 (6 bases). Material for sequencing was PBMCs. Here the CDR3 reads CSAREVGGSYGYTF. Written as DNA, the CDR3 is TGCAGTGCTAGAGAGGTGGGGGGCAGCTATGGCTACACCTTC.